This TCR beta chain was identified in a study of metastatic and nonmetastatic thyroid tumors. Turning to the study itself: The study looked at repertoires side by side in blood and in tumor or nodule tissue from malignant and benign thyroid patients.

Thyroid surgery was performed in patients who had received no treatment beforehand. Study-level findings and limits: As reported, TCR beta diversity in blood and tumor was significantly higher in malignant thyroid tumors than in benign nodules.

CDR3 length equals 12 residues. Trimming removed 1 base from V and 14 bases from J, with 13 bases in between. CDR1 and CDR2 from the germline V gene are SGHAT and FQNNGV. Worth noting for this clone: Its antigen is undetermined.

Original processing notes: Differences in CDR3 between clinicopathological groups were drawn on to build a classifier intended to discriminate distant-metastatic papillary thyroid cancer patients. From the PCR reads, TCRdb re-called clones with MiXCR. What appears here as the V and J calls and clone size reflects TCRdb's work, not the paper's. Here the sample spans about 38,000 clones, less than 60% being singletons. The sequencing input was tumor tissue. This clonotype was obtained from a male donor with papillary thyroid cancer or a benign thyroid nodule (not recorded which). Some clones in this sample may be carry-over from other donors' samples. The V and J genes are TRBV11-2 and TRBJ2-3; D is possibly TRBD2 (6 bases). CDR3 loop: CASSLVLAVPYF. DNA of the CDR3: TGTGCCAGCAGCTTAGTATTAGCGGTTCCGTATTTT.